This T cell receptor beta chain derives from a study of blood T cell repertoires in COVID-19. Whole-study context: From the United States, Italy and Spain came samples of acute and convalescent COVID-19. Sources were T cells, B-cell-depleted T cells, or PBMCs; the material itself was cDNA or gDNA.

As processed by the authors: Amplifying reference gene primers gave estimates of nucleated cell counts. The protocol was immunoSEQ multiplex PCR, while the TCRdb copy is restricted to in-frame clones and leaves out a portion. The V and J calls and clone size were taken over from that table, and D and trimming were inferred from the DNA. Seen here are under 200,000 clones, approximately 92% observed once, and the top ten hold approximately 0.5%. Germline-derived CDR1 and CDR2 are SGHTA and FQGTGA. V was cut by 1 base and J by 2 bases, with 13 bases left in between. This CDR3 has 16 residues. Input material: peripheral blood. This sequence was found in a man aged 45-65 years with acute or convalescent COVID-19. This sequence joins TRBV7-3 and TRBJ2-3; D is perhaps TRBD2 (5 bases). CDR3 sequence: CASSLNPGLPTDTQYF. The CDR3 region has the DNA TGTGCCAGCAGCTTAAACCCAGGACTGCCCACAGATACGCAGTATTTT.